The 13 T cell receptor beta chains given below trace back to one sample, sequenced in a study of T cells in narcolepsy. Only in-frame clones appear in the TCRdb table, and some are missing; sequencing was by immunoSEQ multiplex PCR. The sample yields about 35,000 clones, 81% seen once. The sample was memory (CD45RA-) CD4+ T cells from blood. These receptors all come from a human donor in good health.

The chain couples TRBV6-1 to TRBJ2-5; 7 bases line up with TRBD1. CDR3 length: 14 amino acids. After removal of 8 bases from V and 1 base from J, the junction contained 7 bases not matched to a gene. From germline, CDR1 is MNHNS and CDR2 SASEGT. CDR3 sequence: CASGGQVFQETQYF. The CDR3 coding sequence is TGTGCCAGCGGAGGACAGGTATTCCAAGAGACCCAGTACTTC.

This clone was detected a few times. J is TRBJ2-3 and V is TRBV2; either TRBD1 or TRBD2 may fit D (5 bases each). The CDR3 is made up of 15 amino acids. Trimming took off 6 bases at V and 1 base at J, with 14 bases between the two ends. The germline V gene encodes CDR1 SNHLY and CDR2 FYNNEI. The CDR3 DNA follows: TGTGCCAGCAGGAGGGAACTAGGGGGCACAGATACGCAGTATTTT. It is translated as CASRRELGGTDTQYF.

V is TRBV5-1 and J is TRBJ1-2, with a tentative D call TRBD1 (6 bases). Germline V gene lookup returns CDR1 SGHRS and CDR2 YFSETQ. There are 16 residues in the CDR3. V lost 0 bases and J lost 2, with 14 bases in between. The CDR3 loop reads CASSLDVGGGNYGYTF. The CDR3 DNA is TGCGCCAGCAGCTTGGACGTCGGGGGCGGAAACTATGGCTACACCTTC.

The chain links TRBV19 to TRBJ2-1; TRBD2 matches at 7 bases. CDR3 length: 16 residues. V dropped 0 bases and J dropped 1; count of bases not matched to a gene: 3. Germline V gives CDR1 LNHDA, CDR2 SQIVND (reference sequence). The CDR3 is CASSIDGGSSYNEQFF. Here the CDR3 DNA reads TGTGCCAGTAGTATAGATGGCGGGAGTTCCTACAATGAGCAGTTCTTC.

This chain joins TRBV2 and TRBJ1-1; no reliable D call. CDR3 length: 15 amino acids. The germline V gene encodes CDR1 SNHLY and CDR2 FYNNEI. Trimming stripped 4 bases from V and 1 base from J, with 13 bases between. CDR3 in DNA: TGTGCCAGCAGTGTTGACTCGTCCCAGAACACTGAAGCTTTCTTT. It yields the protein CASSVDSSQNTEAFF.

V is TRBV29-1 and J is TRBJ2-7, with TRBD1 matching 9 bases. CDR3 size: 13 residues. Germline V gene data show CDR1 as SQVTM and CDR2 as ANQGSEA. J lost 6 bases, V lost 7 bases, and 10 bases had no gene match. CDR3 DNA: TGCAGCGGCGGAGCCGGGACAGGGTCCGAGCAGTACTTC. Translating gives CSGGAGTGSEQYF.

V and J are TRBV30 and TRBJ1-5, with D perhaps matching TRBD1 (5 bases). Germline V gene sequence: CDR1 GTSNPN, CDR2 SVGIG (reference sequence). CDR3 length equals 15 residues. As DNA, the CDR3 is TGTGCATACACACTAGGGCAGGGAGGATTAGGGCCCCAGCATTTT. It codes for CAYTLGQGGLGPQHF.

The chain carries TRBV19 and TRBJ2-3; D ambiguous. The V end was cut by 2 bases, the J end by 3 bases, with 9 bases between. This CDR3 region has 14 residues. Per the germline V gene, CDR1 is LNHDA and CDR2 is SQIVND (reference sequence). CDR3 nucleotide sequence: TGTGCCAGTAGTATAAGCCCGAGGACAGATACGCAGTATTTT. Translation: CASSISPRTDTQYF. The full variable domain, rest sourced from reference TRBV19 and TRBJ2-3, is DGGITQSPKYLFRKEGQNVTLSCEQNLNHDAMYWYRQDPGQGLRLIYYSQIVNDFQKGDIAEGYSVSREKKESFPLTVTSAQKNPTAFYLCASSISPRTDTQYFGPGTRLTVL.

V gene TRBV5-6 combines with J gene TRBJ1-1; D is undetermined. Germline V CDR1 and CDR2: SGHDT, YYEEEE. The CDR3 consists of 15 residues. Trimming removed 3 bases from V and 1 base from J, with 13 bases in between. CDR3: CASSWGTSGNTEAFF. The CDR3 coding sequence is TGTGCCAGCAGCTGGGGTACTTCAGGGAACACTGAAGCTTTCTTT.

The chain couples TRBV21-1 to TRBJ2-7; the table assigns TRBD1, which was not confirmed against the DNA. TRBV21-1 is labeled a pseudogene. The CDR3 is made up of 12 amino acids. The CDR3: CATQHRGHEQYF. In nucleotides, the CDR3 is TGTGCCACCCAACACAGGGGGCACGAGCAGTACTTC.

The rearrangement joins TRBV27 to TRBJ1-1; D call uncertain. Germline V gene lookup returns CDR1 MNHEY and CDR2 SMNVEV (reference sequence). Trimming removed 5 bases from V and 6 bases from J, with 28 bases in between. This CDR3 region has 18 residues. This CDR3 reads CASSRYIGSAKSPSEAFF. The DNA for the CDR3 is TGTGCCAGCAGTCGATACATAGGGTCGGCCAAGTCCCCCTCTGAAGCTTTCTTT.

CDR3 bases: TGTGCCAGCAGCTTGAAGGCGGCAGGGCCGAATTCACCCCTCCACTTT. This sequence encodes CASSLKAAGPNSPLHF. The chain carries TRBV5-6 and TRBJ1-6; D perhaps matches TRBD1 (5 bases). Germline V lookup: CDR1 SGHDT, CDR2 YYEEEE. The CDR3 runs to 16 residues. The germline V and J ends were trimmed by 1 base and 7 bases, with 15 bases remaining between them.

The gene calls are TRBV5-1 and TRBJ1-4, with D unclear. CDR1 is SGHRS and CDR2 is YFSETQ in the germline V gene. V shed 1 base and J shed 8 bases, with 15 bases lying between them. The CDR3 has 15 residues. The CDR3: CASSLNVGLGEKLFF. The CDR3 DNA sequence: TGCGCCAGCAGCTTGAATGTGGGTTTGGGGGAAAAACTGTTTTTT.